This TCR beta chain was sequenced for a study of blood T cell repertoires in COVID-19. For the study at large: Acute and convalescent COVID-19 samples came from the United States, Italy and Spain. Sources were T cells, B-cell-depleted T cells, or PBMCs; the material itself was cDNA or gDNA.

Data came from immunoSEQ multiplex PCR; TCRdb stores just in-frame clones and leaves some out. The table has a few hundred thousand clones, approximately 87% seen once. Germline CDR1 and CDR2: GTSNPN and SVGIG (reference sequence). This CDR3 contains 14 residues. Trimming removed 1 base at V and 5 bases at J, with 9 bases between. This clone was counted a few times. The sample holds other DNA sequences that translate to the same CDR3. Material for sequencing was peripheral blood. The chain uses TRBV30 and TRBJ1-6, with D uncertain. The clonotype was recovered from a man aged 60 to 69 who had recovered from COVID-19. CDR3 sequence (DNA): TGTGCCTGGAGTGGAGGGCTGGATAATTCACCCCTCCACTTT. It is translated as CAWSGGLDNSPLHF.